This TCR beta chain appears in the sequencing data of a study of T-cell memory formation after mild COVID-19. Study-wide results and caveats: The finding that pre-infection memory included some responding clones suggested that cross-reactive memory joined.

V lost 4 bases and J 3 bases, leaving 10 bases between the germline ends. Germline V gene data show CDR1 as LGHNA and CDR2 as YSLEER. This CDR3 has 14 residues. This clonotype was counted a few times. Its antigen is unidentified. TCRdb re-analysed the 5' RACE reads in MiXCR, keeping a single row per CDR3 protein. The sample lists some 190,000 distinct CDR3 sequences, 16% seen once, with around 1.9% in the top ten. The material sequenced was PBMCs or a T cell subset sorted from them (not recorded which). This chain uses TRBV4-3 with TRBJ1-3; D is unresolved. This TCR was recovered from an adult woman who had mild COVID-19 (a few samples of this study predate the infection). Cell type and time point are not known. Here the CDR3 DNA reads TGCGCCAGCAGCCGTGAGGCAATTGGAAACACCATATATTTT. Protein product: CASSREAIGNTIYF.